The clone carrying this T cell receptor (beta chain) was seen a few times. The antigen is unknown. This entry is derived from a study of T-cell memory formation after mild COVID-19. For the study at large: Largely, the TCR clusters proved donor specific.

Notes on the study in general: Some SARS-CoV-2-responding clones were already detected in memory before infection.

This CDR3 has 16 amino acids. V shed 2 bases and J 5 bases; nucleotides not matched to a gene: 5. TCR alpha and TCR beta cDNA libraries with sample barcodes and UMIs came from 5'RACE using constant-segment primers. TCRdb called the 5' RACE reads again in MiXCR, with one record for every CDR3 protein. Of 450,000 or so distinct CDR3 sequences listed, around 18% were seen once; the top ten hold 8.4%. The chain employs TRBV12-3 or TRBV12-4 and TRBJ2-2; 10 bases map to TRBD1. The sequenced material came from PBMCs or a T cell subset sorted from them (not recorded which). This sequence originates from an adult woman who had mild COVID-19 (a few samples of this study predate the infection). Cell type and time point are not known. The CDR3 reads CASSLLPGQGTGELFF. CDR3 DNA: TGTGCCAGCAGTTTACTTCCGGGACAGGGGACCGGGGAGCTGTTTTTT.